Presented here are 27 T cell receptor beta chains from one specimen sequenced in a study of blood T cell repertoires in COVID-19. TCRdb's copy holds only in-frame clones and misses some; the assay was immunoSEQ multiplex PCR. This table holds about 170,000 clones, roughly 87% found once. The sample taken for sequencing was peripheral blood. The receptors here all came from a woman aged 70-85 years with acute or convalescent COVID-19.

The rearrangement links TRBV7-2 to TRBJ1-5, with 10 bases matching TRBD1. Germline assignment: CDR1 SGHTA and CDR2 FQGNSA. This CDR3 spans 14 amino acids. Trimming cost V 5 bases and J 9 bases; bases outside gene matches: 7. CDR3 nucleotide sequence: TGTGCCAGCAGCCACGGGACAGGGGAGGCGCCCCAGCATTTT. Translation gives CASSHGTGEAPQHF.

This clone was seen only once. The chain combines TRBV18 with TRBJ1-5; 9 positions agree with TRBD1. This CDR3 contains 13 residues. The V gene's germline CDR1 is KGHSH and CDR2 LQKENI. With V trimmed by 6 bases and J by 7 bases, 4 bases remained unmatched. CDR3 loop: CASSPDRGQPQHF. In DNA form, the CDR3 reads TGTGCCAGCTCTCCAGACAGGGGGCAGCCCCAGCATTTT.

The chain recombines TRBV5-1 with TRBJ1-1; weak D call: TRBD1 (5 bases). Germline V gene lookup returns CDR1 SGHRS and CDR2 YFSETQ. The V gene lost 5 bases and the J gene lost 0 bases, with 14 bases spanning the gap. This CDR3 region has 15 residues. CDR3 bases: TGCGCCAGCAGGTTAATGGGGGGTATGAACACTGAAGCTTTCTTT. As protein: CASRLMGGMNTEAFF.

The sample holds a few counts of this clone. The gene calls are TRBV30 and TRBJ2-7, with D perhaps TRBD1 (5 bases). This CDR3 contains 14 residues. The V gene's germline CDR1 is GTSNPN and CDR2 SVGIG (reference sequence). With 0 bases removed from V and 4 bases from J, the gap between germline ends came to 13 bases. The CDR3 sequence is CAWSVGRVQYEQYF. In nucleotides, the CDR3 is TGTGCCTGGAGTGTCGGCAGGGTCCAATACGAGCAGTACTTC.

The chain employs TRBV20-1 and TRBJ2-7; 7 nucleotides align to TRBD1. Germline trimming cut 3 bases from V and 3 bases from J; bases unmatched to any gene: 5. This CDR3 region has 13 residues. Germline CDR1 reads DFQATT; CDR2 reads SNEGSKA (reference sequence). For the CDR3, the DNA is TGCAGTGCTAGTCAGGGACAGAGCTACGAGCAGTACTTC. It is translated as CSASQGQSYEQYF.

The chain combines TRBV7-2 with TRBJ2-5; TRBD1 aligns across 9 bases. Judging by the DNA end, TRBJ2-7 fits better; the J call may be wrong. The CDR3 loop spans 19 amino acids. The germline gives CDR1 SGHTA, CDR2 FQGNSA. The CDR3 loop reads CASSLKSGQGFGSSYEQYF. In DNA form, the CDR3 reads TGTGCCAGCAGCCTCAAATCGGGACAGGGATTTGGAAGCTCCTACGAGCAGTACTTC.

The chain is built from TRBV18 and TRBJ2-3; the D gene is possibly TRBD2 (5 bases). Trimming shortened V by 6 bases and J by 4 bases, and 11 bases separated the two germline ends. Per germline, CDR1 KGHSH and CDR2 LQKENI. CDR3 length: 13 residues. CDR3: CASSYSGADTQYF. The CDR3 DNA reads TGTGCCAGCTCTTACTCCGGGGCAGATACGCAGTATTTT.

The rearrangement uses TRBV28 and TRBJ1-1; a possible D gene is TRBD1 (6 bases). The CDR3 length is 15 residues. Germline V gene data show CDR1 as MDHEN and CDR2 as SYDVKM. Trimming removed 7 bases at V and 0 bases at J, with 15 bases between. For the CDR3, the DNA is TGTGCCAGCACGCCGGGACACCTACTGAACACTGAAGCTTTCTTT. This codes for CASTPGHLLNTEAFF.

On this clone itself: A read error may account for a junction end that differs from germline. V usage is TRBV7-7 and J usage is TRBJ1-1, with TRBD1 identical over 7 bases. This CDR3 comprises 13 residues. The germline CDR1 and CDR2 sequences are SSHAT and FNYEAQ (reference sequence). The CDR3, as DNA: TGTGCTAGCAGCTTAGGGACAGACACTGAAGCTTTCTTT. Its translation: CASSLGTDTEAFF.

Only a few counts were recorded for this clone. This chain joins TRBV5-4 and TRBJ1-2; D uncertain. The germline V gene has CDR1 SGHNT and CDR2 YYREEE (reference sequence). The V and J ends lost 0 bases and 4 bases respectively, with 16 bases between them. This CDR3 is built from 16 residues. The CDR3: CASSLESRVGSYGYTF. Here the CDR3 DNA reads TGTGCCAGCAGCTTGGAATCGCGGGTGGGTTCCTATGGCTACACCTTC.

This clone was found once. The J gene is TRBJ1-1, the V gene TRBV30; D unclear. V dropped 2 bases and J dropped 10 bases, with 14 bases sitting between them. The V gene's germline CDR1 is GTSNPN and CDR2 SVGIG (reference sequence). The CDR3 is 12 amino acids. Here the CDR3 DNA reads TGTGCCTGGAGTTTAGGAGTAGGAAGAGCTTTCTTT. Translated, it gives CAWSLGVGRAFF.

The chain links TRBV29-1 to TRBJ2-1, with TRBD1 matching 9 bases. Germline trimming cut 7 bases from V and 7 bases from J; bases unmatched to any gene: 2. The CDR3 runs 11 residues. Germline V lookup: CDR1 SQVTM, CDR2 ANQGSEA. The CDR3 DNA sequence: TGCAGCGCGGACAGGGGAAATGAGCAGTTCTTC. Translation: CSADRGNEQFF.

The chain links TRBV20-1 to TRBJ1-2; tentative D call: TRBD1 (5 bases). V lost 3 bases and J lost 0, with 11 bases in between. Germline CDR1 DFQATT, CDR2 SNEGSKA (reference sequence). This CDR3 is built from 14 residues. CDR3 sequence reads: CSASRQYSNYGYTF. CDR3 bases: TGCAGTGCTAGTCGACAGTACTCTAACTATGGCTACACCTTC.

CDR3 sequence reads: CASSFGTGGNQPQHF. The DNA of the CDR3 is TGTGCCAGCAGCTTCGGGACAGGGGGCAATCAGCCCCAGCATTTT. The chain recombines TRBV11-2 with TRBJ1-5, with 10 bases that match TRBD1. This CDR3 contains 15 residues. J was trimmed by 2 bases and V by 3 bases; bases with no gene match: 1. Germline loops: CDR1 SGHAT, CDR2 FQNNGV.

This chain links TRBV7-2 with TRBJ2-1; the D gene is possibly TRBD2 (5 bases). CDR1 and CDR2 from the germline V gene are SGHTA and FQGNSA. There are 14 residues in the CDR3. V was trimmed by 5 bases and J by 4 bases, leaving 12 bases between them. The CDR3 DNA reads as TGTGCCAGCAGCCCCATACGGACTTACAATGAGCAGTTCTTC. It codes for CASSPIRTYNEQFF.

A single count supports this clone. CDR3 nucleotides: TGTGCCAGCAGCCAAGACAAGGGGTGGAACACTGAAGCTTTCTTT. It encodes CASSQDKGWNTEAFF. J is TRBJ1-1 and V is TRBV3-1 (or the pseudogene TRBV3-2); a possible D gene is TRBD1 (5 bases). The CDR3 is 15 amino acids. In germline, CDR1 is LGHDT, CDR2 YNNKEL (reference sequence). Trimming took off 0 bases at V and 1 base at J, with 9 bases between the two ends.

The rearrangement uses TRBV28 and TRBJ2-5; 13 bases fit TRBD2. With 3 bases clipped from V and 5 bases from J, the junction kept 9 bases outside the gene matches. The CDR3 is 17 amino acids. Germline V CDR1 and CDR2: MDHEN, SYDVKM. DNA of the CDR3: TGTGCCAGCAGTTTCCTTTGGACTAGCGGGAGATTTGAGACCCAGTACTTC. Encoded protein: CASSFLWTSGRFETQYF. Looking up the rest from reference TRBV28 and TRBJ2-5 gives the full variable domain: DVKVTQSSRYLVKRTGEKVFLECVQDMDHENMFWYRQDPGLGLRLIYFSYDVKMKEKGDIPEGYSVSREKKERFSLILESASTNQTSMYLCASSFLWTSGRFETQYFGPGTRLLVL.

The genes are TRBV7-8 and TRBJ2-2, with 7 bases lining up with TRBD1. This CDR3 comprises 16 residues. V shed 4 bases, J shed 2 bases, and the junction held 7 bases outside the gene matches. The germline V gene encodes CDR1 SGHVS and CDR2 FQNEAQ. CDR3 sequence reads: CASSWGTATNTGELFF. The CDR3 coding sequence is TGTGCCAGCAGCTGGGGGACAGCTACAAACACCGGGGAGCTGTTTTTT.

The genes are TRBV5-8 and TRBJ2-7; 8 nucleotides align to TRBD1. Germline V gives CDR1 SGHTS, CDR2 YDEGEE. The V segment lost 7 bases and the J segment 0 bases; nucleotides outside the gene matches: 6. CDR3 length: 14 amino acids. The CDR3: CASSRTGSSYEQYF. The CDR3, as DNA: TGTGCCAGCTCTCGGACAGGGAGCTCCTACGAGCAGTACTTC.

The CDR3 DNA follows: TGTGCCAGTAGTATCTCTAGGGACAGGGGGCGTGAAAAACTGTTTTTT. This translates into CASSISRDRGREKLFF. The V gene is TRBV19, the J gene TRBJ1-4, with TRBD1 matching 12 bases. The V gene's germline CDR1 is LNHDA and CDR2 SQIVND (reference sequence). The length of the CDR3 is 16 residues. After removal of 3 bases from V and 7 bases from J, the junction contained 6 bases not matched to a gene. The entire variable domain, with the rest obtained from reference TRBV19 and TRBJ1-4, is as follows: DGGITQSPKYLFRKEGQNVTLSCEQNLNHDAMYWYRQDPGQGLRLIYYSQIVNDFQKGDIAEGYSVSREKKESFPLTVTSAQKNPTAFYLCASSISRDRGREKLFFGSGTQLSVL.

This clone appeared once. This chain uses TRBV6-6 with TRBJ2-5; 7 bases map to TRBD1. Germline loops: CDR1 MNHNY, CDR2 SVGAGI (reference sequence). CDR3 length: 14 residues. J lost 5 bases, V lost 4 bases, and 7 bases had no gene match. The CDR3 here is CASSLGQTYETQYF. The DNA for the CDR3 is TGTGCCAGCAGTTTGGGACAGACTTACGAGACCCAGTACTTC.

The table lists this clone with a few counts. The chain recombines TRBV5-1 with TRBJ2-1; 7 bases agree with TRBD2. This CDR3 has 13 residues. Losses at the gene ends were 0 bases for V and 6 bases for J; bases not matched to a gene: 0. Germline values: CDR1 SGHRS, CDR2 YFSETQ. The CDR3 reads CASSLGTSNEQFF. In DNA form, the CDR3 reads TGCGCCAGCAGCTTGGGGACTAGCAATGAGCAGTTCTTC.

The V gene is TRBV19, the J gene TRBJ2-1; maybe TRBD1 (5 bases). Germline loops: CDR1 LNHDA, CDR2 SQIVND (reference sequence). Trimming stripped 6 bases from V and 7 bases from J, with 16 bases between. There are 14 residues in the CDR3. The CDR3 DNA reads as TGTGCCAGTAGGGACCGGCATACAGGAAATGAGCAGTTCTTC. Translated: CASRDRHTGNEQFF.

This sequence joins TRBV5-4 and TRBJ2-6, with 7 bases that match TRBD1. There are 13 residues in the CDR3. CDR1 is SGHNT and CDR2 is YYREEE in the germline V gene (reference sequence). With V trimmed by 2 bases and J by 15 bases, 8 bases remained unmatched. The CDR3 here is CASSLDREEDLTF. In nucleotides, the CDR3 is TGTGCCAGCAGCTTAGACAGGGAAGAAGACCTGACTTTC.

This clone was observed a few times. V gene TRBV7-9 combines with J gene TRBJ2-7, with 7 bases identical to TRBD1. Germline trimming cut 5 bases from V and 6 bases from J; bases unmatched to any gene: 7. This CDR3 contains 13 residues. Germline V gene lookup returns CDR1 SEHNR and CDR2 FQNEAQ (reference sequence). The CDR3 reads CASSPDREIEQYF. The DNA of the CDR3 is TGTGCCAGCAGCCCAGACAGGGAAATCGAGCAGTACTTC.

The J gene is TRBJ1-1, the V gene TRBV12-5, with D possibly being TRBD1 (6 bases). The CDR3 contains 14 residues. Germline V lookup: CDR1 LGHNT, CDR2 FRNRAP. Between the trimmed V and J ends, which lost 5 bases and 1 base, there was a span of 11 bases. The CDR3 loop reads CASGVGTSNTEAFF. CDR3 nucleotides: TGTGCTAGTGGTGTCGGGACATCGAACACTGAAGCTTTCTTT.

This chain links TRBV19 with TRBJ1-1; TRBD1 agrees at 10 bases. The CDR3 is made up of 17 amino acids. Germline V CDR1 and CDR2: LNHDA, SQIVND (reference sequence). Trimming took 5 bases from V and 8 from J; bases not matched to a gene: 17. The CDR3 protein is CASSSRQGARLGTEAFF. In DNA form, the CDR3 reads TGTGCCAGTAGTTCCCGACAGGGGGCTAGACTGGGAACAGAAGCTTTCTTT.